The sequence of this T cell receptor beta chain was determined in a study of blood T cell repertoires in COVID-19. Germline V gives CDR1 LGHDT, CDR2 YNNKEL (reference sequence). The CDR3 is 16 residues long. The V gene lost 0 bases and the J gene lost 4 bases, with 13 bases spanning the gap. In the study's own analysis: From reference gene primer amplification, estimates of nucleated cell counts were derived. Produced via immunoSEQ multiplex PCR; TCRdb's table is partial and in-frame only. V and J calls and clone size follow that table, whereas D and trimming were derived from the DNA. The sample lists 150,000 to 200,000 clones, 80% to 90% seen once, with 3.5% to 4% in the top ten.

J is TRBJ2-1 and V is TRBV3-1 (or the pseudogene TRBV3-2); D perhaps matches TRBD2 (7 bases). This clonotype was obtained from a woman aged 60-75 years who had recovered from COVID-19. Sequencing used peripheral blood. CDR3 amino acids: CASSQDGRGGYNEQFF. The DNA of the CDR3 is TGTGCCAGCAGCCAAGATGGGAGGGGGGGTTACAATGAGCAGTTCTTC.